This paragraph covers one TCR beta chain sequence. In its sample, this clone was seen once. What this receptor recognizes is not known. No much larger clone exists at a distance of one base, and base qualities are not known. This sample stems from a study of T cell changes during pregnancy in multiple sclerosis (dated by TCRdb to the late 2010s). About the full investigation: In women with multiple sclerosis, the researchers looked at how the T cell repertoire shifted as pregnancy progressed.

To prepare the library, the immunoSEQ multiplex PCR assay was applied. In its TCRdb copy, this immuneACCESS table keeps in-frame sequences only and misses some clones. Where compared with another copy, unresolved V genes explain less than half of these, and the others have no known cause. A total of roughly 40,000 clones appear in this sample, 89% of them only once. Around 0.51% of the sample is held by the ten biggest clonotypes. The clonotype comes from a female donor with multiple sclerosis, enrolled in a pregnancy study. This specimen consisted of CD4+ T cells from peripheral blood mononuclear cells, obtained in the first trimester of pregnancy.

CDR3 loop: CASSPASGTKNIQYF. The nucleotide sequence reads TGTGCCAGTAGTCCCGCTAGCGGTACCAAAAACATTCAGTACTTC. The sequence links TRBV19 to TRBJ2-4; 7 junctional bases match TRBD2. CDR1 LNHDA and CDR2 SQIVND are derived from the germline V gene (reference sequence). The CDR3 runs 15 amino acids, cysteine and phenylalanine included. The CDR3 DNA has 45 bases and is translated from base 1. At the junction V is shortened by 5 bases and J by 2 bases; bases outside the gene matches: 6.